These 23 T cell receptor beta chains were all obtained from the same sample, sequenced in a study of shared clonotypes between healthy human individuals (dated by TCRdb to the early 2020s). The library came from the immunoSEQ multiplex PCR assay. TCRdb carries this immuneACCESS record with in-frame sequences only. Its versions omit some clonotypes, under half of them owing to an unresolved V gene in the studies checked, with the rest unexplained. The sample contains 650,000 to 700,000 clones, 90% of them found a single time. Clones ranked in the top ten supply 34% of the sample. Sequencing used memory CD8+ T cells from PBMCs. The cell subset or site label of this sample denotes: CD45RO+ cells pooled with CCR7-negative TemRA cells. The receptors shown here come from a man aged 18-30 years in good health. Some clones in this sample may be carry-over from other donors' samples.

The DNA of the CDR3 is TGTGCCAGCAGTCTGCTTACAGGGGCTGGGGCCAACGTCCTGACTTTC. This codes for CASSLLTGAGANVLTF. This chain joins TRBV27 and TRBJ2-6, with 7 bases fitting TRBD1. Germline assignment: CDR1 MNHEY and CDR2 SMNVEV (reference sequence). V gave up 5 bases and J gave up 2 bases; unmatched junction bases: 6. This CDR3 has 16 amino acids. Drawing the rest from reference TRBV27 and TRBJ2-6, the complete variable domain is EAQVTQNPRYLITVTGKKLTVTCSQNMNHEYMSWYRQDPGLGLRQIYYSMNVEVTDKGDVPEGYKVSRKEKRNFPLILESPSPNQTSLYFCASSLLTGAGANVLTFGAGSRLTVL.

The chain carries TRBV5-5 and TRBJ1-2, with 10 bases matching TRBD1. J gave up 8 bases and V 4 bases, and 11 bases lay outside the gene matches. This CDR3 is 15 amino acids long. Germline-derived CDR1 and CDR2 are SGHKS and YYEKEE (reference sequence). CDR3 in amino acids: CASSRTPGTGDGYTF. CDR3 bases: TGTGCCAGCAGCCGCACCCCCGGGACAGGGGACGGCTACACCTTC.

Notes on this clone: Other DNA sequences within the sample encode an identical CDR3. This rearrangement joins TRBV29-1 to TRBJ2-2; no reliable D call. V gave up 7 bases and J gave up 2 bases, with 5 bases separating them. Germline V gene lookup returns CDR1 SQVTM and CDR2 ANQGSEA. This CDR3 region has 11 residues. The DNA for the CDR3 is TGCAGCGCAGACAACACCGGGGAGCTGTTTTTT. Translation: CSADNTGELFF.

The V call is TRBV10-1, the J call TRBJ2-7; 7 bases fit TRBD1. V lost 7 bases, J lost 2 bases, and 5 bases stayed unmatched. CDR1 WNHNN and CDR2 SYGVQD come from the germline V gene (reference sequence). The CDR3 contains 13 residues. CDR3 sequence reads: CASMGTATYEQYF. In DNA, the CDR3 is TGCGCCAGCATGGGGACAGCAACCTACGAGCAGTACTTC.

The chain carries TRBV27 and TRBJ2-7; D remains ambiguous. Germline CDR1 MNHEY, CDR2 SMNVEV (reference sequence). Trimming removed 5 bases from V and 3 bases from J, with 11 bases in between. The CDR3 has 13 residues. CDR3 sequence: CASSLLFGYEQYF. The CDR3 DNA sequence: TGTGCCAGCAGTCTGCTTTTCGGCTACGAGCAGTACTTC.

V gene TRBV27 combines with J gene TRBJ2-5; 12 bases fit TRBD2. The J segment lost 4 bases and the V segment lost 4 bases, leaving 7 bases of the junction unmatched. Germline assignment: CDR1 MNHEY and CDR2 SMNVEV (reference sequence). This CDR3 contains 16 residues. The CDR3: CASSSSGRAKGETQYF. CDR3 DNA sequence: TGTGCCAGCAGTTCTAGCGGGAGGGCCAAGGGAGAGACCCAGTACTTC.

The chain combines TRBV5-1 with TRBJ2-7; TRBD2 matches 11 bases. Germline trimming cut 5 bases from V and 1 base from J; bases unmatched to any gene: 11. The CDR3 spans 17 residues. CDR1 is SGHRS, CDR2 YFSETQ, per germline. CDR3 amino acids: CASSSTEGLAESYEQYF. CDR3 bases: TGCGCCAGCAGTTCGACAGAGGGACTAGCGGAGTCCTACGAGCAGTACTTC.

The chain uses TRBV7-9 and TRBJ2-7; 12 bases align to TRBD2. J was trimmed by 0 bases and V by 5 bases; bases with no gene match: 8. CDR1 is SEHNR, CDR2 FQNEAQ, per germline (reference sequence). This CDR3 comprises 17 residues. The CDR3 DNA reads TGTGCCAGCAGCCCCCGGCCTAGCGGGAGGGCCTCCTACGAGCAGTACTTC. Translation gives CASSPRPSGRASYEQYF.

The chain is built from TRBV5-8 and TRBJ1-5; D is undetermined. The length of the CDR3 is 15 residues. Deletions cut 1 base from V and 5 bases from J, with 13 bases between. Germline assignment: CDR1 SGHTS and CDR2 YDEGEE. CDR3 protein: CASSLRRAGDQPQHF. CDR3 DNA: TGTGCCAGCAGCTTGCGTCGGGCGGGTGATCAGCCCCAGCATTTT.

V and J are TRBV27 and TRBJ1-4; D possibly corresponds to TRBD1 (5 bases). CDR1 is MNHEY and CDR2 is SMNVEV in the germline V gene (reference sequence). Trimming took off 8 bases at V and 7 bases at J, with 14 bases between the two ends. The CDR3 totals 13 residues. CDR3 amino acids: CASRQIGGEKLFF. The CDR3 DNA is TGTGCCAGCCGTCAGATTGGGGGTGAAAAACTGTTTTTT.

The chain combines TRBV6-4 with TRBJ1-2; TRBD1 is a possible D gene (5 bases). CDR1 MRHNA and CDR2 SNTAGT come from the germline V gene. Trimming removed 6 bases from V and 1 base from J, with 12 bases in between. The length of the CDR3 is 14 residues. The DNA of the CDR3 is TGTGCCAGCAGGGACACCAGACTTAACTATGGCTACACCTTC. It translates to CASRDTRLNYGYTF.

CDR3 DNA: TGTGCCAGCAGGGGGGACAACCTCGGGCAATACAATGAGCAGTTCTTC. Residues: CASRGDNLGQYNEQFF. This rearrangement joins TRBV2 to TRBJ2-1, with a weak D call TRBD1 (6 bases). CDR1 and CDR2 (germline): SNHLY, FYNNEI. This CDR3 is built from 16 residues. Deletions cut 6 bases from V and 4 bases from J, with 19 bases between.

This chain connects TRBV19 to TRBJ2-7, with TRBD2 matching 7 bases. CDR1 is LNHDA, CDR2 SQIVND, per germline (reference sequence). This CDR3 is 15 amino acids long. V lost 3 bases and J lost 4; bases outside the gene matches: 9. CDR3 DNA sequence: TGTGCCAGTAGTATCGGGCGGGGGATGGTGTACGAGCAGTACTTC. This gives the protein CASSIGRGMVYEQYF.

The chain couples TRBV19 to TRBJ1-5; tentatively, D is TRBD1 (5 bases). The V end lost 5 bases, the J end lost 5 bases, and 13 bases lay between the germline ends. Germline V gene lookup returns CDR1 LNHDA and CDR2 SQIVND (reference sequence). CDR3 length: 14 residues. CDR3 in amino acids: CASSPWDAYQPQHF. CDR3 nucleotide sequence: TGTGCCAGTAGTCCATGGGACGCTTATCAGCCCCAGCATTTT. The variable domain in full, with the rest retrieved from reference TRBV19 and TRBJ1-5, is DGGITQSPKYLFRKEGQNVTLSCEQNLNHDAMYWYRQDPGQGLRLIYYSQIVNDFQKGDIAEGYSVSREKKESFPLTVTSAQKNPTAFYLCASSPWDAYQPQHFGDGTRLSIL.

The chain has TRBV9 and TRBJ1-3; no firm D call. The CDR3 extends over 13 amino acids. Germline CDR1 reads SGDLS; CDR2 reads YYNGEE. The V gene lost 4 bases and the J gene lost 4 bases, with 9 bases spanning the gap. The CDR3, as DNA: TGTGCCAGCAGCCCCCGGATCGGAAACACCATATATTTT. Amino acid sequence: CASSPRIGNTIYF. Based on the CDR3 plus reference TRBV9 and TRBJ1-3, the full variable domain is DSGVTQTPKHLITATGQRVTLRCSPRSGDLSVYWYQQSLDQGLQFLIQYYNGEERAKGNILERFSAQQFPDLHSELNLSSLELGDSALYFCASSPRIGNTIYFGEGSWLTVV.

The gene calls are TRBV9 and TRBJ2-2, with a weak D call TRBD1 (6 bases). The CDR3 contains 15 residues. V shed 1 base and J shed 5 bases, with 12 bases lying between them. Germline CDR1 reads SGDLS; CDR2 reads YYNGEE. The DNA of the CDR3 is TGTGCCAGCAGCGTACAGGGGAAAGTAACCGGGGAGCTGTTTTTT. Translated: CASSVQGKVTGELFF.

The DNA of the CDR3 is TGTGCCAGCAGCTTCTACAGATTGAACACTGAAGCTTTCTTT. The encoded protein is CASSFYRLNTEAFF. The rearrangement uses TRBV11-2 and TRBJ1-1; D not certain. CDR1 and CDR2 from the germline V gene are SGHAT and FQNNGV. Trimming took 3 bases from V and 0 from J, leaving 8 bases between them. This CDR3 spans 14 amino acids. Together with reference TRBV11-2 and TRBJ1-1, the CDR3 gives the full variable domain: EAGVAQSPRYKIIEKRQSVAFWCNPISGHATLYWYQQILGQGPKLLIQFQNNGVVDDSQLPKDRFSAERLKGVDSTLKIQPAKLEDSAVYLCASSFYRLNTEAFFGQGTRLTVV.

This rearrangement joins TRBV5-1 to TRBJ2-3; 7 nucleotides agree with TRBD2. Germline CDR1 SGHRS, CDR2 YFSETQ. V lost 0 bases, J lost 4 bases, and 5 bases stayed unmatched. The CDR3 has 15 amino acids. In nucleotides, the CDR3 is TGCGCCAGCAGCTTGGCGCGGGAGACGCCAGATACGCAGTATTTT. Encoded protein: CASSLARETPDTQYF. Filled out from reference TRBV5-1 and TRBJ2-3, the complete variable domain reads KAGVTQTPRYLIKTRGQQVTLSCSPISGHRSVSWYQQTPGQGLQFLFEYFSETQRNKGNFPGRFSGRQFSNSRSEMNVSTLELGDSALYLCASSLARETPDTQYFGPGTRLTVL.

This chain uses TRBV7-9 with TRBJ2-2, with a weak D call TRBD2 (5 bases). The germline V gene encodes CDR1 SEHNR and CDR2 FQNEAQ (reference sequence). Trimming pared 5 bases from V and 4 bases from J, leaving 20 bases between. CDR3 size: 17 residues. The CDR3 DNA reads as TGTGCCAGCAGCCCCGGATACCGGGAAAAAATCACCGGGGAGCTGTTTTTT. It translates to CASSPGYREKITGELFF.

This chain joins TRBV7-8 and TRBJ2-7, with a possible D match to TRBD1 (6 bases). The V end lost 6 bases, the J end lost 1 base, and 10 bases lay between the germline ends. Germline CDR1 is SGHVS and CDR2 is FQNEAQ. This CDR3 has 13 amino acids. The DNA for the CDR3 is TGTGCCAGCAGACCTGACAGGTCCTACGAGCAGTACTTC. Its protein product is CASRPDRSYEQYF.

The CDR3 region is CASSLVLQGTAAFF. The CDR3 nucleotides are TGTGCCAGCAGCTTAGTTCTGCAGGGTACCGCAGCTTTCTTT. The rearrangement joins TRBV7-9 to TRBJ1-1; D is perhaps TRBD1 (5 bases). Trimming left V 1 base short and J 10 bases short, with 16 bases between. The CDR3 runs to 14 residues. In germline, CDR1 is SEHNR, CDR2 FQNEAQ (reference sequence).

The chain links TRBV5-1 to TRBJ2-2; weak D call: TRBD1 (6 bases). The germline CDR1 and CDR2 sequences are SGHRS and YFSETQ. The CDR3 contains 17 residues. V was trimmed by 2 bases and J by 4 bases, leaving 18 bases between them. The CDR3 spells CASSFESLGTTTGELFF. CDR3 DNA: TGCGCCAGCAGCTTTGAGTCACTCGGGACAACCACCGGGGAGCTGTTTTTT. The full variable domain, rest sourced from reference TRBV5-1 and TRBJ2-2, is KAGVTQTPRYLIKTRGQQVTLSCSPISGHRSVSWYQQTPGQGLQFLFEYFSETQRNKGNFPGRFSGRQFSNSRSEMNVSTLELGDSALYLCASSFESLGTTTGELFFGEGSRLTVL.

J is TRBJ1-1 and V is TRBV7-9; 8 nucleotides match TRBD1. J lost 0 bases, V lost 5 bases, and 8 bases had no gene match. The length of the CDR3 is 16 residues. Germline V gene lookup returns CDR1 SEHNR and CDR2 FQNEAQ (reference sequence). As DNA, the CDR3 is TGTGCCAGCAGCCCCAAAAGGACAGGGCTGAACACTGAAGCTTTCTTT. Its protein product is CASSPKRTGLNTEAFF.